Listed here is a single TCR beta chain. Its matching antigen is unknown. The data belong to a study of cytomegalovirus exposure and HLA in healthy donors. Study observations and caveats: TRBV6-2, TRBV6-3 and other indistinguishable V segments were excluded. Common viral pathogens (according to a later analysis) appeared linked to several of the most significant clusters.

Both 60 Vbeta primers and 13 Jbeta primers went into the PCR. Sequenced by immunoSEQ multiplex PCR; TCRdb stores in-frame clones only, minus some. The data hold some 92,000 clones, with around four fifths observed a single time. The junction had 3 bases not matched to a gene; V was cut back by 2 bases and J by 5 bases. The CDR3 has 14 amino acids. CDR1 GTSNPN and CDR2 SVGIG come from the germline V gene (reference sequence). The chain couples TRBV30 to TRBJ2-3, with 11 bases fitting TRBD1. The material sequenced was PBMCs. The sequence derives from a young man in good health and CMV-seronegative. CDR3 in amino acids: CAWSLGTGGDTQYF. The CDR3 coding sequence is TGTGCCTGGAGTTTAGGGACAGGGGGAGATACGCAGTATTTT.